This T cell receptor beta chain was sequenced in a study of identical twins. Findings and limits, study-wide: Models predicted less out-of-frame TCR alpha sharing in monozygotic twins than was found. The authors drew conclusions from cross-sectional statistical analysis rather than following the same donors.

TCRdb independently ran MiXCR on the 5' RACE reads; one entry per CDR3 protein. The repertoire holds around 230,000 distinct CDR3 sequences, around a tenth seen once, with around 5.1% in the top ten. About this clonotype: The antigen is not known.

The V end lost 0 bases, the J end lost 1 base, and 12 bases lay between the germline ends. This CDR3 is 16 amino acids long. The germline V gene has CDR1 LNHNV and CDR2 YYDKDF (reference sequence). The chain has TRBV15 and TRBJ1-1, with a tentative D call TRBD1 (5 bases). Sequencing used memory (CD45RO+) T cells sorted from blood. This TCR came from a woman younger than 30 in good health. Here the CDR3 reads CATSRDFRRANTEAFF. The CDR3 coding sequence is TGTGCCACCAGCAGAGATTTCCGCAGGGCGAACACTGAAGCTTTCTTT. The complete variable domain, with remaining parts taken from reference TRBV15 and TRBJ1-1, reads DAMVIQNPRYQVTQFGKPVTLSCSQTLNHNVMYWYQQKSSQAPKLLFHYYDKDFNNEADTPDNFQSRRPNTSFCFLDIRSPGLGDTAMYLCATSRDFRRANTEAFFGQGTRLTVV.